One sample yielded the 20 T cell receptor beta chains listed below, sequenced in a study of radiation and T cells in renal cell carcinoma. Sequencing used immunoSEQ multiplex PCR; TCRdb keeps in-frame clones, though not all of them. The sample shows about 140,000 clones, 75% to 90% of them seen only once. The time point was: baseline pretreatment blood. Sample treatment: 15 Gy SBRT to primary tumor, nephrectomy 4 weeks later. This specimen was blood, taken from a patient whose treatment included radiotherapy and nephrectomy. These receptors were obtained from a woman between 45 and 65 years old with renal cell carcinoma.

The chain combines TRBV5-5 with TRBJ1-2; D remains ambiguous. Germline CDR1 reads SGHKS; CDR2 reads YYEKEE (reference sequence). The CDR3 sequence is 14 residues long. Deletions cut 0 bases from V and 0 bases from J, with 6 bases between. The chain's CDR3 is CASSLDLANYGYTF. The CDR3 nucleotides read TGTGCCAGCAGCTTGGATTTGGCTAACTATGGCTACACCTTC.

This clone was seen at least ten times. The chain uses TRBV28 and TRBJ1-5; 7 bases are shared with TRBD1. V was clipped by 7 bases and J by 4 bases; unmatched bases: 7. From germline, CDR1 is MDHEN and CDR2 SYDVKM. This CDR3 spans 14 amino acids. CDR3 nucleotides: TGTGCCAGCAATCGACCGGACAGGAATCAGCCCCAGCATTTT. It is translated as CASNRPDRNQPQHF.

The V and J genes are TRBV15 and TRBJ2-5; TRBD2 agrees at 12 bases. CDR3 length: 17 amino acids. Trimming at V came to 3 bases and at J to 2 bases, leaving 7 bases not matched to a gene. CDR1 LNHNV and CDR2 YYDKDF come from the germline V gene (reference sequence). DNA of the CDR3: TGTGCCACCAGCAGGGGAGTGACTAGCGGGAGACAAGAGACCCAGTACTTC. Its protein product is CATSRGVTSGRQETQYF.

The rearrangement joins TRBV5-6 to TRBJ1-2; no clear D. Trimming shortened V by 4 bases and J by 8 bases, and 21 bases separated the two germline ends. Germline V lookup: CDR1 SGHDT, CDR2 YYEEEE. The CDR3 loop spans 15 amino acids. CDR3 protein: CASSPRGRVGAGYTF. The DNA of the CDR3 is TGTGCCAGCAGCCCTCGGGGTCGGGTAGGAGCGGGCTACACCTTC.

V is TRBV6-5 and J is TRBJ2-7; D is uncertain. The V and J ends lost 2 bases and 2 bases respectively, with 7 bases between them. This CDR3 comprises 13 residues. The V gene's germline CDR1 is MNHEY and CDR2 SVGAGI. The CDR3 is CASSYRRPYEQYF. DNA of the CDR3: TGTGCCAGCAGTTACCGGCGTCCCTACGAGCAGTACTTC.

V gene TRBV11-2 combines with J gene TRBJ1-1; possible D gene TRBD1, 5 bases. CDR3 length equals 15 residues. V shed 5 bases and J shed 4 bases, with 17 bases lying between them. CDR1 and CDR2 from the germline V gene are SGHAT and FQNNGV. Written as DNA, the CDR3 is TGTGCCAGCAGCCGCGTTCCGGGGGTCGGCACTGAAGCTTTCTTT. Its translation is CASSRVPGVGTEAFF.

This clone appeared a few times. The chain carries TRBV6-5 and TRBJ1-2, with 8 bases lining up with TRBD1. CDR1 MNHEY and CDR2 SVGAGI come from the germline V gene. V lost 6 bases, J lost 11 bases, and 14 bases stayed unmatched. The CDR3 extends over 14 amino acids. As DNA, the CDR3 is TGTGCCAGCAGACAGACAGGGGCCTCCTCTGGGTACACCTTC. Residues: CASRQTGASSGYTF.

The DNA of the CDR3 is TGCGCCAGCAGCCCCGGGAATGGGGCAGATACGCAGTATTTT. Its protein is CASSPGNGADTQYF. J is TRBJ2-3 and V is TRBV5-1; D is possibly TRBD2 (5 bases). Between the trimmed V and J ends, which lost 4 bases and 4 bases, there was a span of 13 bases. Germline V gives CDR1 SGHRS, CDR2 YFSETQ. The CDR3 has 14 residues.

V and J are TRBV9 and TRBJ1-3; possible D gene TRBD1, 6 bases. Deletions cut 0 bases from V and 2 bases from J, with 15 bases between. The CDR3 contains 17 residues. The germline V gene encodes CDR1 SGDLS and CDR2 YYNGEE. The CDR3 bases are TGTGCCAGCAGCGTAGGAGAACTCGGGGGCACTGGAAACACCATATATTTT. Amino acid sequence: CASSVGELGGTGNTIYF.

J is TRBJ2-1 and V is TRBV9, with D perhaps TRBD1 or TRBD2 (5 bases each). From germline, CDR1 is SGDLS and CDR2 YYNGEE. Trimming left V 3 bases short and J 9 bases short, with 16 bases between. This CDR3 contains 14 residues. CDR3 sequence: CASSERGGGAEQFF. CDR3 coding DNA: TGTGCCAGCAGCGAGAGGGGTGGTGGTGCTGAGCAGTTCTTC.

The V and J genes are TRBV29-1 and TRBJ2-5, with 13 positions matching TRBD2. The germline gives CDR1 SQVTM, CDR2 ANQGSEA. V lost 7 bases to trimming and J lost 5 bases; unmatched junction nucleotides: 4. The CDR3 totals 13 residues. This CDR3 is CSGGLAGEETQYF. The CDR3 DNA follows: TGCAGCGGCGGACTAGCGGGAGAGGAGACCCAGTACTTC.

The chain carries TRBV30 and TRBJ2-5, with D unresolved. This CDR3 is built from 13 residues. CDR1 and CDR2 (germline): GTSNPN, SVGIG (reference sequence). Trimming pared 2 bases from V and 0 bases from J, leaving 7 bases between. The CDR3 bases are TGTGCCTGGAGTTCTGACAACCAAGAGACCCAGTACTTC. Its protein product is CAWSSDNQETQYF.

V usage is TRBV7-2 and J usage is TRBJ2-7; a possible D gene is TRBD2 (6 bases). CDR1 is SGHTA and CDR2 is FQGNSA in the germline V gene. This CDR3 comprises 15 residues. The V end was cut by 6 bases, the J end by 7 bases, with 22 bases between. The CDR3 DNA is TGTGCCAGCAGTCTTGGCGGGGCCACCCCTATGGAGCAGTACTTC. Protein: CASSLGGATPMEQYF.

J is TRBJ1-5 and V is TRBV7-9, with 10 bases that match TRBD1. Germline CDR1 reads SEHNR; CDR2 reads FQNEAQ (reference sequence). This CDR3 is built from 19 residues. V shed 5 bases, J shed 0 bases, and the junction held 13 bases outside the gene matches. CDR3 sequence (DNA): TGTGCCAGCAGCCCCGACAGGGGGCTCGACTCATATAGCAATCAGCCCCAGCATTTT. Translating gives CASSPDRGLDSYSNQPQHF.

This chain connects TRBV9 to TRBJ2-7; the D gene is possibly TRBD1 (6 bases). Trimming cost V 0 bases and J 6 bases, with 13 bases left between them. Germline V gene data show CDR1 as SGDLS and CDR2 as YYNGEE. The CDR3 consists of 14 residues. The DNA of the CDR3 is TGTGCCAGCAGCGTAGATCCAGGGGAACGCGAGCAGTACTTC. Protein: CASSVDPGEREQYF.

The J gene is TRBJ1-2, the V gene TRBV9; 9 bases align to TRBD1. CDR1 and CDR2 from the germline V gene are SGDLS and YYNGEE. Unmatched junction bases numbered 7, after V lost 4 bases and J lost 6 bases. CDR3 size: 14 residues. For the CDR3, the DNA is TGTGCCAGCAGCCCACCGCGGACAGGGGATGGCTACACCTTC. Its translation is CASSPPRTGDGYTF.

The rearrangement links TRBV5-1 to TRBJ2-7; 10 bases align to TRBD2. The germline gives CDR1 SGHRS, CDR2 YFSETQ. This CDR3 is 14 amino acids long. With V trimmed by 1 base and J by 2 bases, 0 bases remained unmatched. CDR3 sequence reads: CASSLTSGAYEQYF. CDR3 DNA: TGCGCCAGCAGCTTGACTAGCGGGGCCTACGAGCAGTACTTC.

The chain combines TRBV27 with TRBJ1-2; D is perhaps TRBD1 (6 bases). Trimming cost V 6 bases and J 8 bases, with 16 bases left between them. Germline V gene sequence: CDR1 MNHEY, CDR2 SMNVEV (reference sequence). The CDR3 consists of 13 residues. The CDR3 region is CASSQARGQGYTF. In nucleotides, the CDR3 is TGTGCCAGCAGCCAAGCCCGGGGGCAAGGCTACACCTTC.

The chain joins TRBV5-6 to TRBJ2-5; the match to TRBD1 covers 10 bases. J gave up 5 bases and V 4 bases, and 5 bases lay outside the gene matches. CDR1 is SGHDT and CDR2 is YYEEEE in the germline V gene. The CDR3 is 14 residues long. The CDR3 sequence: CASSAGQGWETQYF. CDR3 DNA: TGTGCCAGCAGCGCGGGACAGGGGTGGGAGACCCAGTACTTC. Looking up the rest from reference TRBV5-6 and TRBJ2-5 gives the full variable domain: DAGVTQSPTHLIKTRGQQVTLRCSPKSGHDTVSWYQQALGQGPQFIFQYYEEEERQRGNFPDRFSGHQFPNYSSELNVNALLLGDSALYLCASSAGQGWETQYFGPGTRLLVL.

The chain uses TRBV28 and TRBJ2-3, with a tentative D call TRBD1 (5 bases). CDR1 and CDR2 from the germline V gene are MDHEN and SYDVKM. V was trimmed by 5 bases and J by 6 bases, leaving 9 bases between them. This CDR3 comprises 12 residues. The CDR3 DNA is TGTGCCAGCAGTGACAGCAGGGATACGCAGTATTTT. Protein sequence: CASSDSRDTQYF.